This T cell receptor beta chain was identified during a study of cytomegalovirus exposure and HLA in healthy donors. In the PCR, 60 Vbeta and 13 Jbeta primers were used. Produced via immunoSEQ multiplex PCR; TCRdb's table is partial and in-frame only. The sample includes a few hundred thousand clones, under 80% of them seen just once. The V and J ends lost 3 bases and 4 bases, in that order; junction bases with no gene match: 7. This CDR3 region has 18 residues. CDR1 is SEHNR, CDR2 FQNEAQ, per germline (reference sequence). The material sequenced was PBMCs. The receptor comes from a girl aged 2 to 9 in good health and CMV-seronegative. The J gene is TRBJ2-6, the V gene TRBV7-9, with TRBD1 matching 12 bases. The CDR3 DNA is TGTGCCAGCAGCTTTTGGGACAGGGGGCCCAGAGGGGCCAACGTCCTGACTTTC. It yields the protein CASSFWDRGPRGANVLTF.